A single sample is the source of the 11 T cell receptor beta chains below, sequenced in a study of CD8 T cells in ankylosing spondylitis. In TCRdb, the 5' RACE reads were re-called with MiXCR into one record per CDR3 protein. This table has approximately 200,000 distinct CDR3 sequences, 10% to 15% appearing once. The sequenced sample consisted of blood, either unsorted or a sorted T cell fraction (not recorded which). The receptor set was obtained from a female donor with ankylosing spondylitis or in good health (not recorded which).

This chain links TRBV6-1 with TRBJ2-2, with TRBD1 matching over 8 bases. Unmatched junction bases numbered 7, after V lost 2 bases and J lost 8 bases. The CDR3 has 15 residues. CDR1 is MNHNS, CDR2 SASEGT, per germline. CDR3 protein: CASSERPGGVGELFF. The CDR3 DNA sequence: TGTGCCAGCAGTGAAAGGCCAGGGGGCGTGGGGGAGCTGTTTTTT.

The rearrangement links TRBV28 to TRBJ2-7; D remains unclear. V was shortened by 5 bases and J by 0 bases, with 11 bases between the two germline ends. In germline, CDR1 is MDHEN, CDR2 SYDVKM. This CDR3 has 14 residues. CDR3 sequence reads: CASSGSSFSYEQYF. The CDR3 DNA is TGTGCCAGCAGTGGTAGCAGCTTCTCCTACGAGCAGTACTTC.

This clonotype was picked up many times. The chain couples TRBV20-1 to TRBJ2-3, with TRBD2 matching 13 bases. The CDR3 consists of 13 residues. CDR1 DFQATT and CDR2 SNEGSKA come from the germline V gene (reference sequence). The CDR3 loop is CSLGLAGTNTQYF. CDR3 in DNA: TGCAGCCTGGGACTAGCGGGAACAAATACGCAGTATTTT.

This clonotype has at least ten counts. The chain uses TRBV6-5 and TRBJ2-7; the D call may be TRBD1 or TRBD2 (5 bases each). Germline V gene data show CDR1 as MNHEY and CDR2 as SVGAGI. V shed 6 bases and J shed 4 bases, with 10 bases lying between them. The CDR3 is 12 residues long. For the CDR3, the DNA is TGTGCCAGCAGAAGGGACGGATACGAGCAGTACTTC. This translates into CASRRDGYEQYF.

There are many counts of this clonotype. The CDR3, as DNA: TGTGCCAGCAGCTTGAGTAATAACTATGGCTACACCTTC. It translates to CASSLSNNYGYTF. The chain has TRBV7-9 and TRBJ1-2, with D unresolved. The CDR3 has 13 residues. V dropped 3 bases and J dropped 1 base, with 6 bases sitting between them. CDR1 is SEHNR and CDR2 is FQNEAQ in the germline V gene (reference sequence).

There are a few counts of this clonotype. The rearrangement links TRBV27 to TRBJ1-1, with D unresolved. Looked up from germline, CDR1 is MNHEY and CDR2 is SMNVEV (reference sequence). The length of the CDR3 is 13 residues. V was trimmed by 9 bases and J by 5 bases, leaving 16 bases between them. The CDR3, as DNA: TGTGCCAGTTCGATAGGGAAGGTTACTGAAGCTTTCTTT. As protein: CASSIGKVTEAFF.

This clonotype was seen many times. V usage is TRBV20-1 and J usage is TRBJ2-7; 8 bases map to TRBD1. The CDR3 contains 14 residues. V shed 6 bases and J 6 bases; nucleotides not matched to a gene: 13. Germline V gene lookup returns CDR1 DFQATT and CDR2 SNEGSKA (reference sequence). The CDR3 DNA follows: TGCAGTGCCGAGGGGGACAGGAGTTCGGGCGAGCAGTACTTC. Translating gives CSAEGDRSSGEQYF.

This clonotype was observed many times. The rearrangement links TRBV10-1 to TRBJ2-1; a weak D match, TRBD2 (5 bases). The germline V gene encodes CDR1 WNHNN and CDR2 SYGVQD (reference sequence). V lost 0 bases, J lost 9 bases, and 24 bases lay in between. The length of the CDR3 is 18 residues. The CDR3 bases are TGCGCCAGCAGTGAGTCTTACCCCGCAGCGGCGGACCCCTGTGAGCAGTTCTTC. Translating gives CASSESYPAAADPCEQFF.

This clonotype was detected ten times or more. Written as DNA, the CDR3 is TGTGCCAGCAGCTTAGGAGGGCAGGGGGCGACCGGGGAGCTGTTTTTT. Encoded protein: CASSLGGQGATGELFF. The V call is TRBV7-2, the J call TRBJ2-2, with TRBD1 matching over 8 bases. The trim removed 1 base at V and 5 bases at J, leaving 6 bases unmatched. Germline V gene sequence: CDR1 SGHTA, CDR2 FQGNSA. The CDR3 runs to 16 residues. Filled out from reference TRBV7-2 and TRBJ2-2, the complete variable domain reads GAGVSQSPSNKVTEKGKDVELRCDPISGHTALYWYRQSLGQGLEFLIYFQGNSAPDKSGLPSDRFSAERTGGSVSTLTIQRTQQEDSAVYLCASSLGGQGATGELFFGEGSRLTVL.

This clonotype was seen only a few times. The J gene is TRBJ1-2, the V gene TRBV20-1; D not resolved. CDR1 DFQATT and CDR2 SNEGSKA come from the germline V gene (reference sequence). V was cut by 5 bases and J by 8 bases, with 12 bases left in between. The CDR3 is 11 residues long. The CDR3 sequence: CSAPLLGGYTF. CDR3 bases: TGCAGTGCTCCTCTTTTGGGGGGCTACACCTTC.

This clonotype was counted many times. V is TRBV12-3 or TRBV12-4 and J is TRBJ2-1, with 7 bases fitting TRBD2. V was pared by 7 bases and J by 6 bases, with 9 bases of the junction left unmatched. The CDR3 has 14 residues. The CDR3 DNA is TGTGCCAGCACCCTACAGCGGGAACCCAATGAGCAGTTCTTC. Protein: CASTLQREPNEQFF.